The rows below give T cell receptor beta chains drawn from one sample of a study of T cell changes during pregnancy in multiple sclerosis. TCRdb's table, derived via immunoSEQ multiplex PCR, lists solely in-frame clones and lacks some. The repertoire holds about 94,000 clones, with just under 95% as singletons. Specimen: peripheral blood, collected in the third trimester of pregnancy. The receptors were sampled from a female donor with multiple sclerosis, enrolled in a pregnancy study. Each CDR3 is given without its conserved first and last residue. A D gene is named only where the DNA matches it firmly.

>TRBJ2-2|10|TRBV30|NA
ACRGSTGELF
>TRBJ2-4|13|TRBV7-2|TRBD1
ASSPNQQGGNIQY
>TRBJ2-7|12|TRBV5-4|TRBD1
ASSRDRGLYEQY
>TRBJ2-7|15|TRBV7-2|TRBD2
ASSLGGTSGRAYEQY
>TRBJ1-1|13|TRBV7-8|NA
ASSLVSSLNTEAF
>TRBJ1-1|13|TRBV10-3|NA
AISDTEGKNTEAF
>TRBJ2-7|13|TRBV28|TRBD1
ASSLSGRGPLEQY
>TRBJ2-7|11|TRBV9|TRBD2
ASSGNPWEGQY
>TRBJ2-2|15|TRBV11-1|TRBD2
ASSLSMGLAVTGELF
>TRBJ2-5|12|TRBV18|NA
ASSTTGLRETQY
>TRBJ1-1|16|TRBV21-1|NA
ASSPPSFPTGDNTEAF
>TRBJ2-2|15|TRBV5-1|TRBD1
ASSVGGGQGHTGELF
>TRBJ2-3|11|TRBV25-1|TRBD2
ATRGLALDTQY
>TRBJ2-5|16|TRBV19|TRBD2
ASSRRGTSGLTGETQY
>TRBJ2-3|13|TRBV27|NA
ASSPLPGSTDTQY
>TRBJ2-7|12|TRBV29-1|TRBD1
SVEGTQGDHEQY
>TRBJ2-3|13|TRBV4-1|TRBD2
ASSLLTSATDTQY
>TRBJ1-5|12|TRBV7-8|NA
ASSPSGLLRPQH
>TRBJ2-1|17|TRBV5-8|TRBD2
ASSLASFLGLESYNEQF
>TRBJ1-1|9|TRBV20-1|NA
SASRGTEAF
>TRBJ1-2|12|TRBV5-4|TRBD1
ASSLPGGSIGYT
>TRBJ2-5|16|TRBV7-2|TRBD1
ASSPQTGLRDSQETQY
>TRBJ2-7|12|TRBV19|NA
ASSIAGGRSEQY